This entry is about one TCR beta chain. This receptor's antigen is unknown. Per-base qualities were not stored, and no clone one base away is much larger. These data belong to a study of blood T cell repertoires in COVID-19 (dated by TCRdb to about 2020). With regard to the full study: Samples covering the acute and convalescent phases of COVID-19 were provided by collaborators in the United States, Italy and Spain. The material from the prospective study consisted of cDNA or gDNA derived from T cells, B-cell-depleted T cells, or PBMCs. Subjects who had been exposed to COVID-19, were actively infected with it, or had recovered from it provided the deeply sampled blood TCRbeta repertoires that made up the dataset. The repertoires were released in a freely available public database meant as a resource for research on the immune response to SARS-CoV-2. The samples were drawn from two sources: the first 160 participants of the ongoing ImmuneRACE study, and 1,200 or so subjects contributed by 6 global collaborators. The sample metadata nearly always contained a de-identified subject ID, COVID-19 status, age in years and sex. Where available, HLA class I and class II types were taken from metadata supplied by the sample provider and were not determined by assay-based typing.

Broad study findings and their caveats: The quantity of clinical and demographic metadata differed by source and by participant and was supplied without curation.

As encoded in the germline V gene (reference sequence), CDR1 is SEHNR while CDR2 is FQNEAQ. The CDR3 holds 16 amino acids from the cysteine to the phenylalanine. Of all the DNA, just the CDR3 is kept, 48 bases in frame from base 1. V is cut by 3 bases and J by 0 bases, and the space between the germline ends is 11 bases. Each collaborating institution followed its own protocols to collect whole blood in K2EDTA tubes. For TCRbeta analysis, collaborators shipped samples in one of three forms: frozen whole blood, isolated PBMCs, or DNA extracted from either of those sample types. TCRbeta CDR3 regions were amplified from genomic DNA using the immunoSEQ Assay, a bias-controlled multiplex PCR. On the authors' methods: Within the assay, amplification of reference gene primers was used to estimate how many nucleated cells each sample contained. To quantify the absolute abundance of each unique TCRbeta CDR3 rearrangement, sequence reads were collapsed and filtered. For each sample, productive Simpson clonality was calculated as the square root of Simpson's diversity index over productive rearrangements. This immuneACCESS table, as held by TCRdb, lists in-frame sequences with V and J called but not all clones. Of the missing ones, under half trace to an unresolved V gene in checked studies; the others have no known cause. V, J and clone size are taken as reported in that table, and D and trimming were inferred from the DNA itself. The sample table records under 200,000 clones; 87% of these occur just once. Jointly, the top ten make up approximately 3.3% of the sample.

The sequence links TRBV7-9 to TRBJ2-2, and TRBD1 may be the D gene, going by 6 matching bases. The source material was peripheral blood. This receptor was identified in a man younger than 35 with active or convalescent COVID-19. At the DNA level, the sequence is TGTGCCAGCAGCTTTGTCGGGACAACGAACACCGGGGAGCTGTTTTTT. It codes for CASSFVGTTNTGELFF.